This TCR beta chain was found in a study of blood T cell repertoires in COVID-19. Study-wide context: COVID-19 samples, acute and convalescent, were from the United States, Italy and Spain. T cells, B-cell-depleted T cells, or PBMCs supplied cDNA or gDNA.

V lost 4 bases, J lost 5 bases, and 12 bases stayed unmatched. This CDR3 region has 16 residues. The germline gives CDR1 LGHDT, CDR2 YNNKEL (reference sequence). Original analysis: Reference gene primer amplification gave nucleated cell count estimates. Repertoires were generated with immunoSEQ multiplex PCR, while TCRdb's copy carries only in-frame clones and drops some. That table is the source of V, J and clone size, and D and trimming were worked out from the DNA. This sample has roughly 48,000 clones, with roughly 90% found just once. This chain links TRBV3-1 (or the pseudogene TRBV3-2) with TRBJ2-7; 9 bases map to TRBD1. The sequence came from a woman over 75 with acute or convalescent COVID-19. Sequenced sample: peripheral blood. Written as DNA, the CDR3 is TGTGCCAGCAGCCGGGGGGGGACAGGGTTTGAAAACGAGCAGTACTTC. Amino acids: CASSRGGTGFENEQYF.